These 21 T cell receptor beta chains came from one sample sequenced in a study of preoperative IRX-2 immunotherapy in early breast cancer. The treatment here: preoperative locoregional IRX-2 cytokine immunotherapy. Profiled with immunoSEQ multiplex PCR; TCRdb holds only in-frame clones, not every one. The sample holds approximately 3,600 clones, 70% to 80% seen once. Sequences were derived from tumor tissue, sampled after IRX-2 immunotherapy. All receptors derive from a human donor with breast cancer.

This CDR3 reads CASSRDSNEKLFF. In DNA form, the CDR3 reads TGCGCCAGCAGCCGGGACAGTAATGAAAAACTGTTTTTT. This chain uses TRBV10-2 with TRBJ1-4; TRBD1 matches at 7 bases. The germline CDR1 and CDR2 sequences are WSHSY and SAAADI. The CDR3 sequence is 13 residues long. Trimming removed 6 bases from V and 4 bases from J; junction bases left unmatched: 2.

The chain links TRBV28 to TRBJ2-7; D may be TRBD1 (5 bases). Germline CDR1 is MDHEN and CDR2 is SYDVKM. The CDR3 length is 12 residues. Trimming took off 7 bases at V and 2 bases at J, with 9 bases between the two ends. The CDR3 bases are TGTGCCAGCAAGGGGTCAACCTACGAGCAGTACGTC. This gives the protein CASKGSTYEQYV.

The CDR3 DNA sequence: TGCGCCAGCAGTGATGAGGGGTCGGTCACAGATACGCAGTATTTT. This encodes CASSDEGSVTDTQYF. The chain employs TRBV10-2 and TRBJ2-3; D may be TRBD1 or TRBD2 (5 bases each). Per germline, CDR1 WSHSY and CDR2 SAAADI. The V and J ends lost 3 bases and 2 bases respectively, with 12 bases between them. This CDR3 is built from 15 residues.

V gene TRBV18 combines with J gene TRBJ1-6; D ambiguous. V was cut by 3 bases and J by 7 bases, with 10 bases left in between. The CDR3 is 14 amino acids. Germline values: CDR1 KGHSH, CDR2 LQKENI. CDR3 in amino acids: CASSPASENSPLHF. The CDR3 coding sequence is TGTGCCAGCTCACCTGCCAGTGAGAATTCACCCCTCCACTTT.

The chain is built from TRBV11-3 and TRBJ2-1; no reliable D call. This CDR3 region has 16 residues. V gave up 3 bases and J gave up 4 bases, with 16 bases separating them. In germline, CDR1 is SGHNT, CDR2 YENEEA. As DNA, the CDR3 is TGTGCCAGCAGCTTGGCGACATACCACTCATACAATGAGCAGTTCTTC. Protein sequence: CASSLATYHSYNEQFF. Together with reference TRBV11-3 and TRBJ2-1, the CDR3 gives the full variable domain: EAGVVQSPRYKIIEKKQPVAFWCNPISGHNTLYWYLQNLGQGPELLIRYENEEAVDDSQLPKDRFSAERLKGVDSTLKIQPAELGDSAVYLCASSLATYHSYNEQFFGPGTRLTVL.

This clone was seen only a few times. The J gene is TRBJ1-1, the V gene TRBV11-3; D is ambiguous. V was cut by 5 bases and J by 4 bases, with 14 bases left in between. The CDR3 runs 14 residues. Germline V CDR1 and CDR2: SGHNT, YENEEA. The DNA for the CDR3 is TGTGCCAGCAGCCTAGGAGGTGGCGGCACTGAAGCTTTCTTT. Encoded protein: CASSLGGGGTEAFF.

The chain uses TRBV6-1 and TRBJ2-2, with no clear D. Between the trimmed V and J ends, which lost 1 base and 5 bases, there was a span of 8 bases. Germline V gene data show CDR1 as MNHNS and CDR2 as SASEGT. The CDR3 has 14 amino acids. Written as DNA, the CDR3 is TGTGCCAGCAGTGAAGAGGTGGAGACCGGGGAGCTGTTTTTT. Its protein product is CASSEEVETGELFF.

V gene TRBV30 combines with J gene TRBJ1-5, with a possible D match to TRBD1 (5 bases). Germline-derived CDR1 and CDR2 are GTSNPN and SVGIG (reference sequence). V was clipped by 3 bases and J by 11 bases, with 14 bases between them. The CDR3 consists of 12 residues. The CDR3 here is CAWSRGPRTQHF. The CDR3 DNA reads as TGTGCCTGGAGCCGGGGCCCCAGGACCCAGCATTTT.

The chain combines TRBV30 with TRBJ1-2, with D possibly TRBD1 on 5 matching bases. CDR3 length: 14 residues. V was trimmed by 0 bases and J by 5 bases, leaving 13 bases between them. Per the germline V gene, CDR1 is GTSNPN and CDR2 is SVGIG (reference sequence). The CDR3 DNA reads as TGTGCCTGGAGTGTACTCGGGGCCGGTTATGGCTACACCTTC. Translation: CAWSVLGAGYGYTF.

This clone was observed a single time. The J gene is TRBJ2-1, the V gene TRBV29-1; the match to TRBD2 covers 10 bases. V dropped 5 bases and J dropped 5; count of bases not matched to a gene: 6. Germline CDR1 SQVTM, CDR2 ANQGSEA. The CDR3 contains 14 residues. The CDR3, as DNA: TGCAGCGTTACCGGGACTAGCGTCGACAATGAGCAGTTCTTC. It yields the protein CSVTGTSVDNEQFF.

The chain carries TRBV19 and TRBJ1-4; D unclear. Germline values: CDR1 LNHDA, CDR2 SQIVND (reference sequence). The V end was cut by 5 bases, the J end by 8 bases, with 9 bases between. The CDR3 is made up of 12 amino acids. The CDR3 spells CASSLTGEKLFF. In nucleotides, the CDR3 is TGTGCCAGTAGTCTCACTGGGGAAAAACTGTTTTTT.

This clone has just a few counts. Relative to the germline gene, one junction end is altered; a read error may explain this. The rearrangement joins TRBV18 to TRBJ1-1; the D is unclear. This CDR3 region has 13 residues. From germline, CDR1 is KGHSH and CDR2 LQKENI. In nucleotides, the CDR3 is TGTGCCAGCTCACCAACGGTGAACGCTGAAGCTTTCTTT. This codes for CASSPTVNAEAFF. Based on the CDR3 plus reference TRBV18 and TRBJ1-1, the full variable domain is NAGVMQNPRHLVRRRGQEARLRCSPMKGHSHVYWYRQLPEEGLKFMVYLQKENIIDESGMPKERFSAEFPKEGPSILRIQQVVRGDSAAYFCASSPTVNAEAFFGQGTRLTVV.

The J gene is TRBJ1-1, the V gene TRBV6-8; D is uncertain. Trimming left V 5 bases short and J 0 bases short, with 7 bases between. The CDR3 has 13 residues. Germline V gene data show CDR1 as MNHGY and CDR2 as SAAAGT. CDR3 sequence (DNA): TGTGCCAGCAGTAGGGCGGTGAACACTGAAGCTTTCTTT. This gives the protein CASSRAVNTEAFF.

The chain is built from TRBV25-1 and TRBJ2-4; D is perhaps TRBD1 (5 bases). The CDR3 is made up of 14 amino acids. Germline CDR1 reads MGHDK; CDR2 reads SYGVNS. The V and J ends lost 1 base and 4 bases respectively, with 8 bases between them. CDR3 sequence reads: CASSESGSKNIQYF. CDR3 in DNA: TGTGCCAGCAGTGAATCAGGGTCTAAAAACATTCAGTACTTC.

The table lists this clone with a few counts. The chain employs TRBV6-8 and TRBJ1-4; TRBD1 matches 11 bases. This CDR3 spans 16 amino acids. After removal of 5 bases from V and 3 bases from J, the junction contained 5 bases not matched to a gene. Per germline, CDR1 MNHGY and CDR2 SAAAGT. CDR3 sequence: CASSPGTGGPNEKLFF. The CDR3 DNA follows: TGTGCCAGCAGTCCCGGGACAGGGGGACCTAATGAAAAACTGTTTTTT.

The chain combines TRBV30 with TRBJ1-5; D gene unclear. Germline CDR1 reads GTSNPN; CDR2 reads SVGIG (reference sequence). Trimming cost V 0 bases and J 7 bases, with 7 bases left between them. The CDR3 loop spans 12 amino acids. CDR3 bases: TGTGCCTGGAGTGTGAAAGGGCAGCCCCAGCATTTT. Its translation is CAWSVKGQPQHF.

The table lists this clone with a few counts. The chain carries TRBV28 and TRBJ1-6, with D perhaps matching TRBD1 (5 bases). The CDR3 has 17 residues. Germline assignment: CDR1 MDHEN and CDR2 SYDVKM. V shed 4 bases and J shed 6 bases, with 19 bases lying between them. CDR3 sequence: CASSSRPWEGLNSPLHF. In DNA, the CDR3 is TGTGCCAGCAGTTCGCGACCCTGGGAGGGGCTTAATTCACCCCTCCACTTT.

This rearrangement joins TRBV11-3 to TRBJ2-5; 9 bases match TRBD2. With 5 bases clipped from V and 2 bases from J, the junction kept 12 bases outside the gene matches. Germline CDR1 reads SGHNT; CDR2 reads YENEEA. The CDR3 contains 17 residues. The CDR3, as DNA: TGTGCCAGCAGCCCGGAAGGCGTTAGCGGGGGACAAGAGACCCAGTACTTC. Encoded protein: CASSPEGVSGGQETQYF.

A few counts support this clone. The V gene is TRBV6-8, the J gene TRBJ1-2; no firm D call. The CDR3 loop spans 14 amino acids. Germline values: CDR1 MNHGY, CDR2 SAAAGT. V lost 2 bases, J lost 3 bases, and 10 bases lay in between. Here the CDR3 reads CASSYNRNDYGYTF. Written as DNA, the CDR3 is TGTGCCAGCAGTTACAATCGTAACGACTATGGCTACACCTTC.

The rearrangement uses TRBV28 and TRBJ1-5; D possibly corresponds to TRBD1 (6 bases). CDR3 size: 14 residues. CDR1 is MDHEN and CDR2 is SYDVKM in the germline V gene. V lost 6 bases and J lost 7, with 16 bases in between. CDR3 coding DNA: TGTGCCAGCAGAACAGGGATAGCTTTGCAGCCCCAGCATTTT. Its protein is CASRTGIALQPQHF.

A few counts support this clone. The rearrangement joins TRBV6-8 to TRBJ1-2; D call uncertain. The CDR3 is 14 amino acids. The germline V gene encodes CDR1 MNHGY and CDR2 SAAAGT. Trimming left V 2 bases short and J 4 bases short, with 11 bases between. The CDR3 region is CASSYLAGSYGYTF. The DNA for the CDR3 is TGTGCCAGCAGTTACCTCGCCGGGAGCTATGGCTACACCTTC.